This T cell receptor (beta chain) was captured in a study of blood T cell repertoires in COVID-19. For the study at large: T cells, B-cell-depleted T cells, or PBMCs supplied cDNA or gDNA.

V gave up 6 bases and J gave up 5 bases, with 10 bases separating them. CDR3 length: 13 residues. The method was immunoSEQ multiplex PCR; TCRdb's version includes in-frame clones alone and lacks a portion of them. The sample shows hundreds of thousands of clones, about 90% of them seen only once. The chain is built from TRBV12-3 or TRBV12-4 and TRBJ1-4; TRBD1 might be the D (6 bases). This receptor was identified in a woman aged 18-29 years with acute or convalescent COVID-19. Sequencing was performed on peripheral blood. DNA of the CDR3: TGTGCCAGCAGAGGACAGTGGAATGAAAAACTGTTTTTT. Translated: CASRGQWNEKLFF.